This T cell receptor beta chain was found in a study of T-cell memory formation after mild COVID-19. The V gene lost 1 base and the J gene lost 0 bases, with 13 bases spanning the gap. CDR3 length: 16 residues. CDR1 MNHEY and CDR2 SMNVEV come from the germline V gene (reference sequence). TCRdb independently ran MiXCR on the 5' RACE reads; one entry per CDR3 protein. The sample records approximately 260,000 distinct CDR3 sequences, roughly 15% being singletons. In its sample, this clonotype was seen many times. The sequence was collected from a man aged 18-30 years who had mild COVID-19 (a few samples of this study predate the infection). Cell type and time point are not known. The V and J genes are TRBV27 and TRBJ2-7; a possible D gene is TRBD2 (5 bases). Material: PBMCs or a T cell subset sorted from them (not recorded which). The CDR3 DNA is TGTGCCAGCAGTTTATGGGCTAGCTCCAGCTCCTACGAGCAGTACTTC. Its protein product is CASSLWASSSSYEQYF.